This is a list of T cell receptor beta chains from one sample in a study of T cell changes during pregnancy in multiple sclerosis. The assay was immunoSEQ multiplex PCR, and TCRdb's table has in-frame clones only and misses some. The profile covers about 34,000 clones, with 90% appearing a single time and approximately 12% taken by the ten largest. The source material was CD8+ T cells from peripheral blood mononuclear cells, sampled in the first trimester of pregnancy. These TCRs come from a female donor with multiple sclerosis, enrolled in a pregnancy study. The CDR3 runs from the conserved cysteine through the conserved F or W. A D gene is named only where the DNA matches it firmly. Not every row has a clone size; where given, it reads once, few, many or a size class.

few,TRBD1,TRBV9,TRBJ1-1,CASSRTGSNTEAFF,TGTGCCAGCAGCCGGACAGGGTCCAACACTGAAGCTTTCTTT
-,-,TRBV28,TRBJ1-3,CASSSPLTVSLGNTIYF,TGTGCCAGCAGTTCGCCCTTAACAGTCTCCCTGGGAAACACCATATATTTT
-,TRBD2,TRBV29-1,TRBJ2-7,CSVVAGVEQYF,TGCAGCGTTGTCGCGGGAGTCGAGCAGTACTTC
few,-,TRBV7-9,TRBJ1-4,CASSLKDQGSANEKLFF,TGTGCCAGCAGCTTAAAAGATCAGGGATCGGCTAATGAAAAACTGTTTTTT
once,-,TRBV29-1,TRBJ2-3,CSALSSSSTDTQYF,TGCAGCGCCCTCAGTTCCAGTAGCACAGATACGCAGTATTTT
-,TRBD2,TRBV4-2,TRBJ2-3,CASSPLAGGPYTQYF,TGTGCCAGCAGCCCCCTGGCGGGAGGGCCATATACGCAGTATTTT
few,TRBD1,TRBV28,TRBJ2-7,CASSLLTGSSEQYF,TGTGCCAGCAGTTTATTGACAGGGAGCTCCGAGCAGTACTTC
-,TRBD1,TRBV5-6,TRBJ2-1,CASSLVGGTGPYNEQFF,TGTGCCAGCAGCCTTGTAGGGGGGACAGGTCCCTACAATGAGCAGTTCTTC
-,-,TRBV7-9,TRBJ2-3,CASSSPGSGTDTQYF,TGTGCCAGCAGCTCCCCAGGATCTGGCACAGATACGCAGTATTTT
-,-,TRBV28,TRBJ2-1,CASSFYDTEQFF,TGTGCCAGCAGTTTTTATGATACAGAGCAGTTCTTC
-,-,TRBV19,TRBJ1-1,CASTTGGMNTEAFF,TGTGCCAGTACTACGGGGGGGATGAACACTGAAGCTTTCTTT
few,-,TRBV19,TRBJ2-6,CASSASGSSGANVLTF,TGTGCCAGTAGTGCCTCCGGGAGCTCTGGGGCCAACGTCCTGACTTTC
-,-,TRBV9,TRBJ2-7,CASSVDPALGDEQYF,TGTGCCAGCAGCGTAGATCCGGCCCTCGGGGACGAGCAGTACTTC